Below are 30 T cell receptor beta chains sequenced from a single sample in a study of blood T cell repertoires in COVID-19 (dated by TCRdb to the early 2020s). Library preparation employed the immunoSEQ multiplex PCR assay. TCRdb provides this immuneACCESS table in a form limited to in-frame rearrangements. Some clones are lacking; in checked studies, under half of them reflect an unresolved V gene, and why the rest are absent is not known. This sample has fewer than 250,000 clones in its table, and approximately 81% of those were observed once. The ten largest clones take up approximately 10% of the sample. The source material was peripheral blood. The receptors here all came from an elderly woman with COVID-19, enrolled during active disease.

J is TRBJ2-3 and V is TRBV2; D unclear. Trimming left V 4 bases short and J 2 bases short, with 4 bases between. The CDR3 is 12 residues long. The germline V gene encodes CDR1 SNHLY and CDR2 FYNNEI. In nucleotides, the CDR3 is TGTGCCAGCAGTGTATACACAGATACGCAGTATTTT. Translated: CASSVYTDTQYF.

This rearrangement joins TRBV6-5 to TRBJ2-1, with 10 nucleotides matching TRBD2. This CDR3 is built from 16 residues. Germline loops: CDR1 MNHEY, CDR2 SVGAGI. V dropped 4 bases and J dropped 3; count of bases not matched to a gene: 6. As DNA, the CDR3 is TGTGCCAGCAGTTCCTATAGCGGGGGGTACTACAATGAGCAGTTCTTC. Its translation is CASSSYSGGYYNEQFF.

The V call is TRBV3-1 (or the pseudogene TRBV3-2), the J call TRBJ2-4; the D gene is possibly TRBD2 (6 bases). The V and J ends lost 1 base and 0 bases respectively, with 13 bases between them. This CDR3 is 17 amino acids long. Per germline, CDR1 LGHDT and CDR2 YNNKEL (reference sequence). In DNA form, the CDR3 reads TGTGCCAGCAGCCAAGGAAACCCGGGACTAGCCAAAAACATTCAGTACTTC. Protein: CASSQGNPGLAKNIQYF.

The chain uses TRBV5-5 and TRBJ2-5; weak D call: TRBD1 (5 bases). V lost 2 bases and J 0 bases, leaving 20 bases between the germline ends. The CDR3 is 18 amino acids. CDR1 and CDR2 (germline): SGHKS, YYEKEE (reference sequence). The DNA for the CDR3 is TGTGCCAGCAGCTTAGGGGTTGGATCGCTTGGGTACCAAGAGACCCAGTACTTC. Translation: CASSLGVGSLGYQETQYF.

The chain is built from TRBV6-5 and TRBJ1-1, with 8 nucleotides matching TRBD1. This CDR3 has 15 residues. V was pared by 6 bases and J by 1 base, with 7 bases of the junction left unmatched. Per the germline V gene, CDR1 is MNHEY and CDR2 is SVGAGI. As DNA, the CDR3 is TGTGCCAGCAGAGACCAGGGGGCGGGGAACACTGAAGCTTTCTTT. This codes for CASRDQGAGNTEAFF.

J is TRBJ2-6 and V is TRBV19, with D possibly matching TRBD1 (6 bases). Trimming shortened V by 3 bases and J by 4 bases, and 10 bases separated the two germline ends. CDR1 is LNHDA, CDR2 SQIVND, per germline (reference sequence). CDR3 length equals 15 residues. CDR3 protein: CASSIQGIGANVLTF. The CDR3 coding sequence is TGTGCCAGTAGTATTCAGGGGATAGGGGCCAACGTCCTGACTTTC.

This rearrangement joins TRBV11-2 to TRBJ2-2, with a possible D match to TRBD1 (5 bases). CDR1 is SGHAT and CDR2 is FQNNGV in the germline V gene. V gave up 3 bases and J gave up 6 bases, with 8 bases separating them. The CDR3 spans 13 residues. CDR3 protein: CASSFTGSGELFF. In DNA form, the CDR3 reads TGTGCCAGCAGCTTTACAGGCTCCGGGGAGCTGTTTTTT.

The chain uses TRBV28 and TRBJ1-5; D not resolved. The CDR3 covers 13 residues. The germline V gene encodes CDR1 MDHEN and CDR2 SYDVKM. V lost 3 bases to trimming and J lost 7 bases, with 10 bases between them. The CDR3 DNA reads TGTGCCAGCAGTTTTCCGGGGAGCCAGCCCCAGCATTTT. Its translation: CASSFPGSQPQHF.

The CDR3 sequence: CASSSGQVFTGELFF. CDR3 nucleotide sequence: TGTGCCAGCAGTTCGGGACAGGTATTCACCGGGGAGCTGTTTTTT. The J gene is TRBJ2-2, the V gene TRBV27; 8 bases are a match to TRBD1. V dropped 4 bases and J dropped 4; count of bases not matched to a gene: 5. The CDR3 covers 15 residues. CDR1 and CDR2 from the germline V gene are MNHEY and SMNVEV (reference sequence).

This chain links TRBV7-2 with TRBJ2-1; TRBD2 might be the D (5 bases). With 2 bases removed from V and 4 bases from J, the gap between germline ends came to 9 bases. Germline assignment: CDR1 SGHTA and CDR2 FQGNSA. CDR3 length: 14 residues. The DNA of the CDR3 is TGTGCCAGCAGCTTACGGGGATCATACAATGAGCAGTTCTTC. This codes for CASSLRGSYNEQFF.

This clone was picked up one time. This chain joins TRBV7-6 and TRBJ2-5; D might be TRBD2 (6 bases). The germline V gene encodes CDR1 SGHVS and CDR2 FNYEAQ. CDR3 size: 16 residues. V was pared by 2 bases and J by 5 bases, with 18 bases between. CDR3 amino acids: CASSLMGQGRGETQYF. CDR3 DNA: TGTGCCAGCAGCTTAATGGGGCAGGGCCGGGGGGAGACCCAGTACTTC.

The chain employs TRBV7-9 and TRBJ1-1; TRBD1 matches at 10 bases. Germline V gene lookup returns CDR1 SEHNR and CDR2 FQNEAQ (reference sequence). This CDR3 is built from 15 residues. V lost 3 bases and J lost 3; bases outside the gene matches: 4. This CDR3 reads CASSFGQGDDTEAFF. CDR3 in DNA: TGTGCCAGCAGCTTCGGACAGGGGGATGACACTGAAGCTTTCTTT.

The chain combines TRBV20-1 with TRBJ2-7; the D is unclear. This CDR3 has 11 amino acids. Trimming left V 3 bases short and J 4 bases short, with 7 bases between. Germline CDR1 reads DFQATT; CDR2 reads SNEGSKA (reference sequence). The CDR3 sequence is CSARAVYEQYF. The CDR3 DNA reads as TGCAGTGCTAGGGCAGTATACGAGCAGTACTTC.

V gene TRBV18 combines with J gene TRBJ1-1; 12 positions agree with TRBD1. The V gene's germline CDR1 is KGHSH and CDR2 LQKENI. This CDR3 comprises 16 residues. With 3 bases clipped from V and 5 bases from J, the junction kept 7 bases outside the gene matches. The CDR3 sequence: CASSPGTGGAQTEAFF. As DNA, the CDR3 is TGTGCCAGCTCACCCGGGACAGGGGGCGCGCAGACTGAAGCTTTCTTT.

This clone was recorded only once. The V and J genes are TRBV3-1 (or the pseudogene TRBV3-2) and TRBJ2-5; unclear D gene. Trimming left V 1 base short and J 3 bases short, with 12 bases between. The CDR3 loop spans 15 amino acids. Germline CDR1 reads LGHDT; CDR2 reads YNNKEL (reference sequence). CDR3 amino acids: CASSQVDTREETQYF. The CDR3 DNA reads as TGTGCCAGCAGCCAAGTTGACACTCGTGAAGAGACCCAGTACTTC.

This clone was recorded a few times. This chain joins TRBV28 and TRBJ1-2, with 7 bases aligning to TRBD1. There are 16 residues in the CDR3. V lost 6 bases to trimming and J lost 4 bases; unmatched junction nucleotides: 14. The germline V gene encodes CDR1 MDHEN and CDR2 SYDVKM. CDR3 sequence (DNA): TGTGCCAGCAGCTCTCTGTTGACAGGGTCTGGCTATGGCTACACCTTC. It yields the protein CASSSLLTGSGYGYTF.

The gene calls are TRBV10-3 and TRBJ2-1; TRBD1 is a possible D gene (5 bases). CDR3 length equals 14 residues. V shed 2 bases and J shed 10 bases, with 15 bases lying between them. The V gene's germline CDR1 is ENHRY and CDR2 SYGVKD. The DNA of the CDR3 is TGTGCCATCAGTGAGGTGCAGGGTCTGGGCGAGCAGTTCTTC. Translated: CAISEVQGLGEQFF.

This chain joins TRBV6-6 and TRBJ2-7; TRBD1 might be the D (6 bases). The CDR3 has 13 amino acids. Germline V gene data show CDR1 as MNHNY and CDR2 as SVGAGI (reference sequence). The V end lost 5 bases, the J end lost 4 bases, and 12 bases lay between the germline ends. CDR3 protein: CASSGPDSYEQYF. The DNA of the CDR3 is TGTGCCAGCAGTGGCCCGGACAGTTACGAGCAGTACTTC.

V usage is TRBV4-2 and J usage is TRBJ2-1, with 11 bases that match TRBD1. The V and J ends lost 5 bases and 2 bases, in that order; junction bases with no gene match: 2. There are 15 residues in the CDR3. CDR1 and CDR2 (germline): LGHNA, YNFKEQ. This CDR3 reads CASSSDRGPYNEQFF. CDR3 sequence (DNA): TGTGCCAGCAGCTCGGACAGGGGGCCCTACAATGAGCAGTTCTTC.

The chain links TRBV7-3 to TRBJ2-3; 9 nucleotides match TRBD2. The CDR3 extends over 16 amino acids. The J segment lost 0 bases and the V segment lost 5 bases, leaving 6 bases of the junction unmatched. From germline, CDR1 is SGHTA and CDR2 FQGTGA. The CDR3 loop is CASSLTSGFSTDTQYF. The DNA of the CDR3 is TGTGCCAGCAGCCTGACTAGCGGCTTTAGCACAGATACGCAGTATTTT.

This clone was recorded once. The rearrangement uses TRBV28 and TRBJ1-6; no clear D gene. The CDR3 consists of 16 residues. Germline V gene data show CDR1 as MDHEN and CDR2 as SYDVKM. V lost 5 bases and J lost 0, with 11 bases in between. CDR3 residues: CASSGSTSSYNSPLHF. CDR3 bases: TGTGCCAGCAGTGGTTCCACGAGCTCCTATAATTCACCCCTCCACTTT. Complete variable domain (other parts from reference TRBV28 and TRBJ1-6): DVKVTQSSRYLVKRTGEKVFLECVQDMDHENMFWYRQDPGLGLRLIYFSYDVKMKEKGDIPEGYSVSREKKERFSLILESASTNQTSMYLCASSGSTSSYNSPLHFGNGTRLTVT.

As DNA, the CDR3 is TGTGCCAGCAGCTTAATTAACTTGAACACTGAAGCTTTCTTT. Protein product: CASSLINLNTEAFF. The genes are TRBV5-6 and TRBJ1-1; the D is unclear. The CDR3 sequence is 14 residues long. The V end lost 2 bases, the J end lost 0 bases, and 8 bases lay between the germline ends. Germline V gene sequence: CDR1 SGHDT, CDR2 YYEEEE. The full variable domain, completed using reference TRBV5-6 and TRBJ1-1, is DAGVTQSPTHLIKTRGQQVTLRCSPKSGHDTVSWYQQALGQGPQFIFQYYEEEERQRGNFPDRFSGHQFPNYSSELNVNALLLGDSALYLCASSLINLNTEAFFGQGTRLTVV.

This clone was counted once. The genes are TRBV6-5 and TRBJ2-3, with D tentatively TRBD1 (5 bases). The CDR3 runs 15 residues. Germline V CDR1 and CDR2: MNHEY, SVGAGI. Trimming removed 2 bases from V and 3 bases from J, with 12 bases in between. CDR3 amino acids: CASSYRPGPTDTQYF. CDR3 DNA: TGTGCCAGCAGTTACCGACCAGGGCCGACAGATACGCAGTATTTT.

V gene TRBV9 combines with J gene TRBJ1-1; TRBD1 agrees at 10 bases. Germline V gene lookup returns CDR1 SGDLS and CDR2 YYNGEE. The CDR3 extends over 13 amino acids. V trimming: 0 bases; J trimming: 10 bases; junction bases outside the gene matches: 3. Here the CDR3 DNA reads TGTGCCAGCAGCGTAGGGGACAGGGGCGCAGCTTTCTTT. Translation: CASSVGDRGAAFF.

This clone was detected once. The chain carries TRBV4-3 and TRBJ1-2; unclear D gene. The CDR3 has 15 amino acids. Trimming took off 0 bases at V and 0 bases at J, with 8 bases between the two ends. Germline V gene lookup returns CDR1 LGHNA and CDR2 YSLEER. This chain's CDR3 is CASSQENRANYGYTF. The CDR3 DNA is TGCGCCAGCAGCCAAGAGAACAGAGCTAACTATGGCTACACCTTC.

This chain joins TRBV7-2 and TRBJ2-7; maybe TRBD1 (6 bases). V was clipped by 4 bases and J by 3 bases, with 13 bases between them. The CDR3 is made up of 14 amino acids. CDR1 SGHTA and CDR2 FQGNSA come from the germline V gene. CDR3 amino acids: CASSSRGPLYEQYF. CDR3 bases: TGTGCCAGCAGCTCCAGGGGACCACTCTACGAGCAGTACTTC.

The V and J genes are TRBV5-4 and TRBJ1-6; 7 bases fit TRBD1. The CDR3 contains 15 residues. Trimming cost V 0 bases and J 7 bases; bases outside gene matches: 4. Looked up from germline, CDR1 is SGHNT and CDR2 is YYREEE (reference sequence). CDR3 nucleotides: TGTGCCAGCAGCTTGGGAGGGGGCCAGAATTCACCCCTCCACTTT. Translating it yields CASSLGGGQNSPLHF.

The V and J genes are TRBV27 and TRBJ1-2, with D possibly TRBD1 on 6 matching bases. The V and J ends lost 6 bases and 0 bases respectively, with 11 bases between them. CDR3 length equals 14 residues. Germline CDR1 and CDR2: MNHEY and SMNVEV (reference sequence). In nucleotides, the CDR3 is TGTGCCAGCAGAATGGACAGATCTAACTATGGCTACACCTTC. Its protein is CASRMDRSNYGYTF.

The chain links TRBV6-1 to TRBJ1-5; TRBD1 agrees at 8 bases. Unmatched junction bases numbered 10, after V lost 4 bases and J lost 2 bases. The germline V gene has CDR1 MNHNS and CDR2 SASEGT. CDR3 size: 17 residues. In DNA, the CDR3 is TGTGCCAGCAGTGGACACGGACAGGGTGGGGGCAATCAGCCCCAGCATTTT. This translates into CASSGHGQGGGNQPQHF.

The chain combines TRBV9 with TRBJ1-1; D ambiguous. V gave up 2 bases and J gave up 6 bases, with 14 bases separating them. The CDR3 spans 14 residues. CDR1 SGDLS and CDR2 YYNGEE come from the germline V gene. CDR3 DNA sequence: TGTGCCAGCAGCGTCTCGATGAACATCGCTGAAGCTTTCTTT. This codes for CASSVSMNIAEAFF.